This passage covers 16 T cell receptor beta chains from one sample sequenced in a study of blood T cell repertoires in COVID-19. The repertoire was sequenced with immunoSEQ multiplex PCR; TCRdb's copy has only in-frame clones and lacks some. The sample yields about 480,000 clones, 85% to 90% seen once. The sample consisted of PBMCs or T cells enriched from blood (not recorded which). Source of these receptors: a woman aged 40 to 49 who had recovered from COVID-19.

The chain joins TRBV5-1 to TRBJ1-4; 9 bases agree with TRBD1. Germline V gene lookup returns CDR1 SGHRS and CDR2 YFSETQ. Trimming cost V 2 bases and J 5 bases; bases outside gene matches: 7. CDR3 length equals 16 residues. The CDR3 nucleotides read TGCGCCAGCAGCTTTACCACCGGACAGGGGAATGAAAAACTGTTTTTT. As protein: CASSFTTGQGNEKLFF. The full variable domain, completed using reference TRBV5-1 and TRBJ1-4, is KAGVTQTPRYLIKTRGQQVTLSCSPISGHRSVSWYQQTPGQGLQFLFEYFSETQRNKGNFPGRFSGRQFSNSRSEMNVSTLELGDSALYLCASSFTTGQGNEKLFFGSGTQLSVL.

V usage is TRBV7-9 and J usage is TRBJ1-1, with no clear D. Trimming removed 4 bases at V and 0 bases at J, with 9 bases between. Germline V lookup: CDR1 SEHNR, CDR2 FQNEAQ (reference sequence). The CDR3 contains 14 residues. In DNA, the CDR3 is TGTGCCAGCAGCTCCGAACATCTGAACACTGAAGCTTTCTTT. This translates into CASSSEHLNTEAFF.

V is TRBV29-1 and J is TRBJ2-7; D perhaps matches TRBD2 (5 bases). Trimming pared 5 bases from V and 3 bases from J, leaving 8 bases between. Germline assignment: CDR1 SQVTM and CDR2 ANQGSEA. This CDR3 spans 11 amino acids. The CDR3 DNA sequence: TGCAGCGTTAAAGGGAGCTACGAGCAGTACTTC. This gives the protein CSVKGSYEQYF.

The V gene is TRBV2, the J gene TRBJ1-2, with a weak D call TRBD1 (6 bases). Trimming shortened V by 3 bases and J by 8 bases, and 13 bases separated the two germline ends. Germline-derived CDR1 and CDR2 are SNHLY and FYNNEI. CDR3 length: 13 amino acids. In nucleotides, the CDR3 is TGTGCCAGCAGTGAGCAGGGGATGAGGGGCTACACCTTC. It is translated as CASSEQGMRGYTF.

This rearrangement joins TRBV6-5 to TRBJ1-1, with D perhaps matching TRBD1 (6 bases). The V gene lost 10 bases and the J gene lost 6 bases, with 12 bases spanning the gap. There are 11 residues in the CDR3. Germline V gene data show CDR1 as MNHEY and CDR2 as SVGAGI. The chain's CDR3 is CATDRSSEAFF. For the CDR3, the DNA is TGTGCCACCGACAGGAGCTCTGAAGCTTTCTTT.

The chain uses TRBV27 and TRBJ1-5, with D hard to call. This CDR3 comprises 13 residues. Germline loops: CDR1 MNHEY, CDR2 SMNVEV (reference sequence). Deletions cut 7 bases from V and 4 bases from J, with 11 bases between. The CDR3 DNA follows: TGTGCCAGCAAGGGCGGGTCGAATCAGCCCCAGCATTTT. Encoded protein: CASKGGSNQPQHF.

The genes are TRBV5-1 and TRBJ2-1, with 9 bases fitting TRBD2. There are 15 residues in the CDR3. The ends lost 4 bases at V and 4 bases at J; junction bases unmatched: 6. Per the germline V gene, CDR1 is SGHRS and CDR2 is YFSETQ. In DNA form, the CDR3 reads TGCGCCAGCAGCCGCTCTAGCGGGGTTTACAATGAGCAGTTCTTC. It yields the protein CASSRSSGVYNEQFF.

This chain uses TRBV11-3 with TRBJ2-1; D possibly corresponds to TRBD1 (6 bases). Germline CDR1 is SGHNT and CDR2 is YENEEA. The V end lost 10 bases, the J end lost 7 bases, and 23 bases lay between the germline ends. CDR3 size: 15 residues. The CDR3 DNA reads TGTGCCACGCAATCCCAGGCAGGGGCACCTAATGAGCAGTTCTTC. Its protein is CATQSQAGAPNEQFF.

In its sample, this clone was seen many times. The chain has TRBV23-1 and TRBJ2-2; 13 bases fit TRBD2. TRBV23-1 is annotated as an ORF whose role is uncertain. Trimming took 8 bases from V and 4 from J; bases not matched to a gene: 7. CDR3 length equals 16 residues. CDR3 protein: CASRPLAGGGTGELFF. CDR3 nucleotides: TGCGCCAGCCGTCCACTAGCGGGAGGGGGCACCGGGGAGCTGTTTTTT.

CDR3 DNA sequence: TGTGCCAGCAGTGAAGCGGCCAGGGTAAGGGAGACCCAGTACTTC. Amino acid sequence: CASSEAARVRETQYF. This chain links TRBV2 with TRBJ2-5; perhaps TRBD1 as D (5 bases). The CDR3 is 15 amino acids. Germline CDR1 SNHLY, CDR2 FYNNEI. Deletions cut 0 bases from V and 5 bases from J, with 13 bases between.

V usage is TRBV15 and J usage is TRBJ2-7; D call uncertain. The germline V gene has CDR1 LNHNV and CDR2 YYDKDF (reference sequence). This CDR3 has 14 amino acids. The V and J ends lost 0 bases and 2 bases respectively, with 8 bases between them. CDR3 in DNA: TGTGCCACCAGCAGAGAAGGCAGGACCTACGAGCAGTACTTC. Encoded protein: CATSREGRTYEQYF.

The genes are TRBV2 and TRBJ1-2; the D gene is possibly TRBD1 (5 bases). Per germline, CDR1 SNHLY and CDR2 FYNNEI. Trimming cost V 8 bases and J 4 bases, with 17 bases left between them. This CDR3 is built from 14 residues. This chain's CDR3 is CASPLEGRLYGYTF. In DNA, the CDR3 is TGTGCCAGCCCCCTGGAGGGGAGGCTCTATGGCTACACCTTC.

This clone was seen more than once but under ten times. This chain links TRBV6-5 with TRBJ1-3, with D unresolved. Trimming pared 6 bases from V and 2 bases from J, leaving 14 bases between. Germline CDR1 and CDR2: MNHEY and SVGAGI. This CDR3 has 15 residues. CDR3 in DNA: TGTGCCAGCAGCCAAACCCGGGGAACTGGAAACACCATATATTTT. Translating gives CASSQTRGTGNTIYF.

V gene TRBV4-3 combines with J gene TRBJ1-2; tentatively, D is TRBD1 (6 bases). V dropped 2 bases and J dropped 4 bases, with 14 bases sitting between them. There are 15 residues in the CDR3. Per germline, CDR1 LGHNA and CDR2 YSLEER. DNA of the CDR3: TGCGCCAGCAGCCAAAATAGACAGGAATCCTATGGCTACACCTTC. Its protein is CASSQNRQESYGYTF.

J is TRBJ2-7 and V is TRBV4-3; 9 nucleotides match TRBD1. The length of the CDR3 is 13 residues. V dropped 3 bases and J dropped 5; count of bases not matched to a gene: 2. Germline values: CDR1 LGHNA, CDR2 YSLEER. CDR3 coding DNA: TGCGCCAGCAGCCAGGGACAGGGCGACGAGCAGTACTTC. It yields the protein CASSQGQGDEQYF.

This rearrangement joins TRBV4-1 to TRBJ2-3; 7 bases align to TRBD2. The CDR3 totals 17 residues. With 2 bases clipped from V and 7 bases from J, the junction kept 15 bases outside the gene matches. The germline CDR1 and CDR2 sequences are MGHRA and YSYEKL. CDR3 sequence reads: CASSQPPTRERRYTQYF. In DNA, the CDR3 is TGCGCCAGCAGCCAACCCCCGACGCGGGAGAGGAGATATACGCAGTATTTT.